The 6 T cell receptor beta chains below all came from one sample that was sequenced in a study of vaccination effects on CD4 cells after COVID-19. The data were produced by immunoSEQ multiplex PCR, yet TCRdb's version contains in-frame clones alone and is incomplete. The sample consists of approximately 30,000 clones, around 80% of them appearing once. These TCRs are of unknown antigen specificity. Antigen-specific CD4+ T cells were expanded with viral peptide pools in the ViraFEST assay before sequencing. Cultured cells yielded isolated CD4+ T cells after roughly 11 days. Two doses of either BNT162b2 or mRNA-1273 were given to each participant. The material sequenced was CD4+ T cells from PBMCs cultured with HCoV-NL63 spike peptides, taken after COVID-19 vaccination. These TCRs come from a human donor who received a COVID-19 vaccine. Some clones in this sample may be carry-over from other donors' samples.

The chain is built from TRBV24-1 and TRBJ2-5; 8 bases fit TRBD1. Trimming removed 4 bases from V and 5 bases from J; junction bases left unmatched: 5. Germline V CDR1 and CDR2: KGHDR, SFDVKD. The CDR3 contains 14 residues. CDR3 residues: CATSEAGGAETQYF. In DNA form, the CDR3 reads TGTGCCACCAGTGAGGCAGGGGGCGCGGAGACCCAGTACTTC.

The chain couples TRBV21-1 to TRBJ2-5. TRBV21-1 is a recognized pseudogene. The CDR3 is 14 amino acids. The CDR3 sequence is CASSKVGEKETQYF. Here the CDR3 DNA reads TGTGCCAGCAGCAAAGTGGGGGAGAAGGAGACCCAGTACTTC.

The rearrangement links TRBV2 to TRBJ1-1; D is undetermined. CDR3 size: 14 residues. V shed 6 bases and J shed 6 bases, with 17 bases lying between them. Germline V CDR1 and CDR2: SNHLY, FYNNEI. The CDR3 is CASSPSTLWAEAFF. CDR3 bases: TGTGCCAGCAGCCCTAGTACTTTATGGGCTGAAGCTTTCTTT.

The V gene is TRBV7-3, the J gene TRBJ2-5, with a weak D call TRBD2 (7 bases). Germline V CDR1 and CDR2: SGHTA, FQGTGA. The CDR3 loop spans 14 amino acids. Trimming removed 5 bases at V and 4 bases at J, with 14 bases between. The CDR3 nucleotides are TGTGCCAGCAGCGCACAGGGAGGGATAGAGACCCAGTACTTC. Protein product: CASSAQGGIETQYF.

The chain carries TRBV6-2 or TRBV6-3 and TRBJ1-5, with TRBD1 matching 7 bases. The germline V gene has CDR1 MNHEY and CDR2 SVGEGT. The CDR3 has 18 amino acids. The J segment lost 4 bases and the V segment lost 2 bases, leaving 14 bases of the junction unmatched. CDR3 sequence: CASSYRATFGQDNQPQHF. In DNA form, the CDR3 reads TGTGCCAGCAGTTACCGGGCCACCTTCGGACAGGATAATCAGCCCCAGCATTTT.

V gene TRBV5-1 combines with J gene TRBJ1-4; weak D call: TRBD1 (5 bases). Germline CDR1 reads SGHRS; CDR2 reads YFSETQ. The CDR3 has 15 residues. V was shortened by 1 base and J by 4 bases, with 11 bases between the two germline ends. This CDR3 is CASSLSRDSNEKLFF. For the CDR3, the DNA is TGCGCCAGCAGCTTGAGTAGAGACAGTAATGAAAAACTGTTTTTT.